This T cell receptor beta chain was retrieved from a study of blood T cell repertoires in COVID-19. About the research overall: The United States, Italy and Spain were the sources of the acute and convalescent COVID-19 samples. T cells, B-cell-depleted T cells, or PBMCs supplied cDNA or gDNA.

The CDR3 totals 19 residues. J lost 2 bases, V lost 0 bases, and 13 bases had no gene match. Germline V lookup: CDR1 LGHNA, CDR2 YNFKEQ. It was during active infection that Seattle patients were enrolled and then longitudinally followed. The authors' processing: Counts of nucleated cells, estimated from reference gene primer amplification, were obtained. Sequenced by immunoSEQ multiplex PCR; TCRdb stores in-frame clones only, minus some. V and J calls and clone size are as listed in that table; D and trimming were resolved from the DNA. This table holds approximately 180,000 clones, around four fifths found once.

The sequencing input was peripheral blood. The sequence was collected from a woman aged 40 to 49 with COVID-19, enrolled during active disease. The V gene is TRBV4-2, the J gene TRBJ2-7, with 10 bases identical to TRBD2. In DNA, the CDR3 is TGTGCCAGCAGCCAAGAGGGCTTTGTAGCGGGAGGCATAACCTACGAGCAGTACTTC. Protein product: CASSQEGFVAGGITYEQYF.